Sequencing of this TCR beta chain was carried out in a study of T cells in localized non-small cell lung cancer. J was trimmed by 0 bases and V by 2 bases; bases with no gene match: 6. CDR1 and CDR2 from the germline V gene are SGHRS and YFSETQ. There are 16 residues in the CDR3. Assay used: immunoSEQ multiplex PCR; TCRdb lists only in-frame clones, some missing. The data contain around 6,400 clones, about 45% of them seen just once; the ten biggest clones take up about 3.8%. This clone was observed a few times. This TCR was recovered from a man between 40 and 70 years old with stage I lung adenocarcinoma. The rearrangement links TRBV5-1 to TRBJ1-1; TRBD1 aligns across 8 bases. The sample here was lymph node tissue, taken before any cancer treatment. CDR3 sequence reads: CASSLDRQGLNTEAFF. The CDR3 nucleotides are TGCGCCAGCAGCTTAGACCGACAGGGGTTGAACACTGAAGCTTTCTTT.